This T cell receptor (beta chain) was retrieved from a study of T-cell reconstitution after alpha-beta-depleted transplantation in children. Construction of the TCRbeta library involved unique molecular identifiers. TCRdb reprocessed the PCR reads with MiXCR, giving one entry per CDR3 protein. The sample holds tens of thousands of distinct CDR3 sequences; more than 5.5% are singletons and the top ten take over 2.5%. J gave up 3 bases and V 4 bases, and 9 bases lay outside the gene matches. The CDR3 runs 15 residues. Germline lookup yields CDR1 DFQATT and CDR2 SNEGSKA (reference sequence). This clonotype appeared many times.

The input for sequencing was PBMCs from the stem cell graft donor, taken from the stem cell graft. The chain recombines TRBV20-1 with TRBJ2-5; 9 nucleotides agree with TRBD1. The source is a human donor who donated a stem cell graft to a child with acute lymphoblastic leukemia. The CDR3 coding sequence is TGCAGTGCTAATAGACAGGGGGGTGTTGAAGAGACCCAGTACTTC. It specifies CSANRQGGVEETQYF.